The sequence of this T cell receptor (beta chain) was determined in a study of T cell responses to AZD1222 COVID-19 vaccine. As for the study in general: Timing groups of about 4 and about 12 weeks for second doses were pooled.

A note on this clone: Its antigen is unknown.

Assay: immunoSEQ multiplex PCR; the TCRdb copy retains only in-frame clones and omits some. The repertoire has more than 100,000 clones, 92% of them found once; the top ten carry around 15%. This CDR3 contains 15 residues. CDR1 and CDR2 (germline): LGHNA, YSLEER. Between the trimmed V and J ends, which lost 1 base and 8 bases, there was a span of 17 bases. General study points: Donors were mostly white British, more females; clonal diversity possibly underestimated. No repertoire was sampled before or during the peak T cell response, only after it. Within unmutated variant regions lay the reported targets of nearly half of spike-specific TCRs.

V gene TRBV4-3 combines with J gene TRBJ1-2; D ambiguous. This sequence originates from an adult in good health. Sequenced material: peripheral blood, taken on day 0 of AZD1222 vaccination. The CDR3 reads CASSQGGTDAWGYTF. For the CDR3, the DNA is TGCGCCAGCAGCCAAGGGGGAACGGACGCCTGGGGCTACACCTTC.